This TCR beta chain was sequenced in a study of early T cells in non-severe SARS-CoV-2 infection. Looking at the study overall: Alpha and beta chains were unpaired, from unsorted whole-blood bulk RNA.

Researchers attached unique molecular identifiers to individual cDNA molecules. MiXCR, run by TCRdb on the 5' RACE reads, gives a single entry per CDR3 protein. Of 85,000 to 100,000 distinct CDR3 sequences in the sample, 15% to 20% were seen once. This clonotype was seen more than once but under ten times. The CDR3 is made up of 16 amino acids. Unmatched junction bases numbered 11, after V lost 6 bases and J lost 2 bases. The germline gives CDR1 MNHEY, CDR2 SVGEGT. This TCR was recovered from an adult who was a healthcare worker with PCR-confirmed SARS-CoV-2 infection or an uninfected control (not recorded which). This sequence joins TRBV6-2 or TRBV6-3 and TRBJ2-7, with TRBD1 matching over 9 bases. The material sequenced was whole blood. CDR3 coding DNA: TGTGCCAGCAGATCCTATTCCGGGACAGGGACCTACGAGCAGTACTTC. The encoded protein is CASRSYSGTGTYEQYF.